These T cell receptor beta chains were read from a single sample in a study of blood T cell repertoires in COVID-19. TCRdb's table, derived via immunoSEQ multiplex PCR, lists solely in-frame clones and lacks some. The table records about 250,000 clones, about four fifths of them present only once. The sequenced sample consisted of peripheral blood. The receptors were sampled from an older man with acute or convalescent COVID-19. Each CDR3 is given with its conserved first and last residue. The order of the fields is CDR3 length, D gene, J gene, V gene, clone size, CDR3 DNA, CDR3 protein. A D gene is named only where the DNA matches it firmly. Size is stated for part of the rows, as once, few or many counts, or as a class when the clone is expanded.

14 | - | TRBJ2-7 | TRBV19 | once | TGTGCCAGTAGTATAGGCGTGGGCAGCTACGAGCAGTACTTC | CASSIGVGSYEQYF
13 | - | TRBJ1-2 | TRBV28 | - | TGTGCCAGCAGTTCTGGACAGTTGTATGGCTACACCTTC | CASSSGQLYGYTF
14 | TRBD1 | TRBJ1-5 | TRBV6-5 | - | TGTGCCAGCTTACGGACAGGCGGTAATCAGCCCCAGCATTTT | CASLRTGGNQPQHF
14 | TRBD1 | TRBJ1-1 | TRBV29-1 | few | TGCAGCGGTGACAGGGGTATGGGGAACACTGAAGCTTTCTTT | CSGDRGMGNTEAFF
14 | - | TRBJ2-3 | TRBV5-1 | - | TGCGCCAGCAGCGTTCGGGTATCCCCCGGTACGCAGTATTTT | CASSVRVSPGTQYF
15 | TRBD2 | TRBJ2-5 | TRBV27 | - | TGTGCCAGCAGTTTATTTGCGGGAGGTCGGGAGACCCAGTACTTC | CASSLFAGGRETQYF
14 | - | TRBJ1-5 | TRBV7-9 | - | TGTGCCAGCAGCCCGAAGGGGGACAATCAGCCCCAGCATTTT | CASSPKGDNQPQHF
18 | - | TRBJ2-2 | TRBV6-1 | - | TGTGCCAGCAGTGAATGGTCGACTGCCTCCGTGGGGAGCGGGGAGCTGTTTTTT | CASSEWSTASVGSGELFF
19 | - | TRBJ1-3 | TRBV7-9 | - | TGTGCCAGCAGTCAGACGGAGCTCCTTATTAAAACCTCTGGAAACACCATATATTTT | CASSQTELLIKTSGNTIYF
12 | TRBD1 | TRBJ2-5 | TRBV11-2 | - | TGTGCCAGCAGCTTAGGACAGGGCAGTGTCTACTTC | CASSLGQGSVYF
13 | - | TRBJ2-7 | TRBV18 | - | TGTGCCAGCTCACCTGCGGGGCGAAACGAGCAGTACTTC | CASSPAGRNEQYF
16 | TRBD1 | TRBJ2-6 | TRBV10-3 | - | TGTGCCATCAGGAAGGACAGGGACTCTGGGGCCAACGTCCTGACTTTC | CAIRKDRDSGANVLTF
14 | - | TRBJ2-7 | TRBV5-1 | - | TGCGCCAGCAGCTCGCCACCTCAGGTTTGGGTACAGTACTTC | CASSSPPQVWVQYF
15 | TRBD1 | TRBJ2-7 | TRBV5-6 | - | TGTGCCAGCAGCTTGGCAGACAGGGGTGGGGTCGAGCAGTACTTC | CASSLADRGGVEQYF
15 | TRBD2 | TRBJ2-3 | TRBV27 | - | TGTGCCAGCAGTTCGATTAGCGGGGGGCGAGATACGCAGTATTTT | CASSSISGGRDTQYF
16 | TRBD2 | TRBJ2-5 | TRBV5-6 | - | TGTGCCAGCAGCTTAGTCGGTAGCGGGGTTTATGCGACCCAGTACTTC | CASSLVGSGVYATQYF
14 | - | TRBJ1-2 | TRBV2 | - | TGTGCCAGGGCAGGCGTTGACAGTAACTATGGCTACACCTTC | CARAGVDSNYGYTF
14 | TRBD1 | TRBJ1-2 | TRBV5-6 | - | TGTGCCAGCAGGGGACAGGGGGGGAACTATGGCTACACCTTC | CASRGQGGNYGYTF
14 | TRBD1 | TRBJ2-1 | TRBV18 | once | TGTGCCAGCTCACCCAACAGGGGATGGAATGAGCAGTTCTTC | CASSPNRGWNEQFF
15 | TRBD1 | TRBJ2-1 | TRBV9 | - | TGTGCCAGCAGCGTAGCGCCGGGACAGTACAATGAGCAGTTCTTC | CASSVAPGQYNEQFF
15 | - | TRBJ2-3 | TRBV19 | - | TGTGCCAGTAGTATGTTCAGGAGGATAACAGATACGCAGTATTTT | CASSMFRRITDTQYF
13 | - | TRBJ2-2 | TRBV5-6 | - | TGTGCCAGCAGCGCGGGTCGGACCGGGGAGCTGTTTTTT | CASSAGRTGELFF
12 | - | TRBJ2-7 | TRBV28 | - | TGTGCCAGCAAGTCGGGTAGCGGCGAGCAGTACTTC | CASKSGSGEQYF
19 | TRBD1 | TRBJ2-2 | TRBV7-2 | - | TGTGCCAGCAGCCCCCGTTGGGGTTCAGGGGGCACGAACACCGGGGAGCTGTTTTTT | CASSPRWGSGGTNTGELFF
15 | - | TRBJ1-6 | TRBV4-2 | - | TGTGCCAGCAGCCCCGCTGCGGGGGGGAATTCACCCCTCCACTTT | CASSPAAGGNSPLHF
15 | TRBD2 | TRBJ2-7 | TRBV6-5 | - | TGTGCCAGCAGTCCCCCGGGACTAGCGACCTACGAGCAGTACTTC | CASSPPGLATYEQYF
17 | TRBD1 | TRBJ1-4 | TRBV4-1 | - | TGCGCCAGCAGCCGGCTAGGGGGACAGGAGGGAAATGAAAAACTGTTTTTT | CASSRLGGQEGNEKLFF
17 | - | TRBJ1-6 | TRBV18 | - | TGTGCCAGCTCACCACAAACAGGGAGCTCCTATAATTCACCCCTCCACTTT | CASSPQTGSSYNSPLHF
16 | TRBD1 | TRBJ2-5 | TRBV19 | - | TGTGCCAGTAGTATGCGACAGGGATTGCCTAGGGAGACCCAGTACTTC | CASSMRQGLPRETQYF
18 | TRBD2 | TRBJ2-3 | TRBV7-9 | - | TGTGCCAGCAGCCCTAGTCGTCTAGTAAGCAGGGAGGGAGATACGCAGTATTTT | CASSPSRLVSREGDTQYF
15 | - | TRBJ1-1 | TRBV7-8 | - | TGTGCCAGCAGCTTAGAGATCGGGAGGCGCACTGAAGCTTTCTTT | CASSLEIGRRTEAFF
11 | - | TRBJ1-3 | TRBV3-1/TRBV3-2 | - | TGTGCCAGCGCCAGAGGAAACACCATATATTTT | CASARGNTIYF
16 | TRBD1 | TRBJ1-2 | TRBV7-9 | - | TGTGCCAGCAGCGCCGCGTCCACAGGGGGCATTTATGGCTACACCTTC | CASSAASTGGIYGYTF
15 | TRBD1 | TRBJ1-2 | TRBV6-1 | - | TGTGCCAGCAGTGAAGCTTTCACAGGGGCCCTTGGCTACACCTTC | CASSEAFTGALGYTF
12 | - | TRBJ2-5 | TRBV28 | - | TGTGCCAGCAGTTCCGCAGCCGGGGCCCAGTACTTC | CASSSAAGAQYF
11 | - | TRBJ2-7 | TRBV6-5 | - | TGTGCCAGCAGAGCCTTTTCCGAGCAGTACTTC | CASRAFSEQYF
13 | - | TRBJ1-2 | TRBV28 | - | TGTGCCAGCAGTTTTAACGCAGACTATGGCTACACCTTC | CASSFNADYGYTF
14 | - | TRBJ1-4 | TRBV27 | - | TGTGCCAGCAGTTTCTGGGGGCGCAATGAAAAACTGTTTTTT | CASSFWGRNEKLFF
15 | TRBD1 | TRBJ2-5 | TRBV5-1 | - | TGCGCCAGCAGCGGGACAGGGGAATCGGGAGAGACCCAGTACTTC | CASSGTGESGETQYF